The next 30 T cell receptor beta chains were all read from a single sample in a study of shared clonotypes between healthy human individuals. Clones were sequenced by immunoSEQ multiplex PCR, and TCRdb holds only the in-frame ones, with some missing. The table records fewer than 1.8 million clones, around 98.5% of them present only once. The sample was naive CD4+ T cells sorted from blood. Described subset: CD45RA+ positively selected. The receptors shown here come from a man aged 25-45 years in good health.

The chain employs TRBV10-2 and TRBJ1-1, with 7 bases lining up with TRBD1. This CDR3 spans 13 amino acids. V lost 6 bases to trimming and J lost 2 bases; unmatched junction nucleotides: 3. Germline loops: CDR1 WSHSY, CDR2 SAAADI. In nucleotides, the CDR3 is TGCGCCAGCAGGAGACAGGGCAACACTGAAGCTTTCTTT. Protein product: CASRRQGNTEAFF.

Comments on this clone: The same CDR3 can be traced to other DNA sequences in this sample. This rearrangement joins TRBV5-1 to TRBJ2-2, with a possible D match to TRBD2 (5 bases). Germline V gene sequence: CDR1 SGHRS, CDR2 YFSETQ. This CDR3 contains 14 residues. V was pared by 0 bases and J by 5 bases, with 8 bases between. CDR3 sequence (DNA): TGCGCCAGCAGCTTGGTTTCGGGGACCGGGGAGCTGTTTTTT. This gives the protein CASSLVSGTGELFF. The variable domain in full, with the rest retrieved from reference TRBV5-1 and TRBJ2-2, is KAGVTQTPRYLIKTRGQQVTLSCSPISGHRSVSWYQQTPGQGLQFLFEYFSETQRNKGNFPGRFSGRQFSNSRSEMNVSTLELGDSALYLCASSLVSGTGELFFGEGSRLTVL.

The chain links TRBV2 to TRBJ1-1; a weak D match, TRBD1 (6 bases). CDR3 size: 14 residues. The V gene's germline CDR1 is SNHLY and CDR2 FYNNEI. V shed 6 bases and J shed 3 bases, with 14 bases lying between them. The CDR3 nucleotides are TGTGCCAGCAGCCTACAGGGCCTCGACACTGAAGCTTTCTTT. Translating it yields CASSLQGLDTEAFF.

The CDR3 sequence: CASSYSPTALYGYTF. The CDR3 DNA reads TGTGCCAGCAGTTACTCCCCTACAGCCCTCTATGGCTACACCTTC. The chain has TRBV6-5 and TRBJ1-2; no clear D. CDR3 length: 15 residues. The V end was cut by 0 bases, the J end by 4 bases, with 12 bases between. Germline assignment: CDR1 MNHEY and CDR2 SVGAGI.

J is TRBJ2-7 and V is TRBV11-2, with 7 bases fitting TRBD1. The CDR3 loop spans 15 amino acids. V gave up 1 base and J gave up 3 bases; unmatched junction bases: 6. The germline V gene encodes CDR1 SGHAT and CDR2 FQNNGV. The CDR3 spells CASSLVRTGNYEQYF. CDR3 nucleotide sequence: TGTGCCAGCAGCTTAGTTAGGACAGGAAACTACGAGCAGTACTTC.

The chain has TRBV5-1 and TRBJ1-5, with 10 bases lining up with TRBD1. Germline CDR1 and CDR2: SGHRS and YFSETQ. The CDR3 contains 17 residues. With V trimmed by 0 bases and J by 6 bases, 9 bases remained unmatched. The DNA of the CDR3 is TGCGCCAGCAGCTTGGGGCCCCAGACAGGGGGCGGTCAGCCCCAGCATTTT. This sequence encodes CASSLGPQTGGGQPQHF.

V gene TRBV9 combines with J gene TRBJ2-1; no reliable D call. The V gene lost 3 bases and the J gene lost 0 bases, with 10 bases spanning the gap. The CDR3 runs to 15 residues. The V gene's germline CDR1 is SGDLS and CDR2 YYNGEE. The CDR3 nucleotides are TGTGCCAGCAGCGCTACTGGGCGCTCCTACAATGAGCAGTTCTTC. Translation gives CASSATGRSYNEQFF.

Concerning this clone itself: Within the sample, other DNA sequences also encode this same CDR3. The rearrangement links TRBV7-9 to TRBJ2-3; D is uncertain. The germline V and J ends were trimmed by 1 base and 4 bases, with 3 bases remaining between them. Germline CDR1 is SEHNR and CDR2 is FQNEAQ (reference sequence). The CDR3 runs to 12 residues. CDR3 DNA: TGTGCCAGCAGCTTAGATGCAGATACGCAGTATTTT. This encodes CASSLDADTQYF. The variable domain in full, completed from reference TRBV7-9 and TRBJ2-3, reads DTGVSQNPRHKITKRGQNVTFRCDPISEHNRLYWYRQTLGQGPEFLTYFQNEAQLEKSRLLSDRFSAERPKGSFSTLEIQRTEQGDSAMYLCASSLDADTQYFGPGTRLTVL.

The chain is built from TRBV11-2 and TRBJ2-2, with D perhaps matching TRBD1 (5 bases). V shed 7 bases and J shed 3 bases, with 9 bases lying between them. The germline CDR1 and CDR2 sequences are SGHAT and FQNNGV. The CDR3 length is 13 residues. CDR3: CASTGPHTGELFF. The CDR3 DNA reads TGTGCCAGCACAGGGCCCCACACCGGGGAGCTGTTTTTT.

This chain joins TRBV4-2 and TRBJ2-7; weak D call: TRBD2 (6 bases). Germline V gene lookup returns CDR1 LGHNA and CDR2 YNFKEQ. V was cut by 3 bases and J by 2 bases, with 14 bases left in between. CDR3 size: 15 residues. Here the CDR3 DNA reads TGTGCCAGCAGCCAGCATCCGGGACTCACCTACGAGCAGTACTTC. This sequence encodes CASSQHPGLTYEQYF.

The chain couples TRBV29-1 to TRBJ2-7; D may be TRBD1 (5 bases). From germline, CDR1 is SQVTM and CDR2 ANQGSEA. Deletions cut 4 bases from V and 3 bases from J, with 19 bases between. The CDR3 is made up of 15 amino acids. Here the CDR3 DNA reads TGCAGCGTTGGCTTTAACAGGCTAGTTTTCTACGAGCAGTACTTC. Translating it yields CSVGFNRLVFYEQYF.

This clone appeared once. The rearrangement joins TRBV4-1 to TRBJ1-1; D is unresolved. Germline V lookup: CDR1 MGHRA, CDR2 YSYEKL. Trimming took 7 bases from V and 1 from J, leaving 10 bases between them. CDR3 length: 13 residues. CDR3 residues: CASTAVANTEAFF. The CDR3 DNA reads TGCGCCAGCACCGCGGTAGCGAACACTGAAGCTTTCTTT.

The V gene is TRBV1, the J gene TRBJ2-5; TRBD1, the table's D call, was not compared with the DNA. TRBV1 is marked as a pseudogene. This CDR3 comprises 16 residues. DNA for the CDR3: TGCACCAGCAGCCACTCACACCTGAGGGGGAAAGAGACCCAGTACTTC. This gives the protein CTSSHSHLRGKETQYF.

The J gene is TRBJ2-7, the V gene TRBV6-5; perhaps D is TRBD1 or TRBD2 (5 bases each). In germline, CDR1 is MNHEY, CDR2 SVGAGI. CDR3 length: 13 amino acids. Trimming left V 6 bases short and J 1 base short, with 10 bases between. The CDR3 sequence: CASSSRESYEQYF. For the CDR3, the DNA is TGTGCCAGCAGCTCCAGGGAGTCCTACGAGCAGTACTTC.

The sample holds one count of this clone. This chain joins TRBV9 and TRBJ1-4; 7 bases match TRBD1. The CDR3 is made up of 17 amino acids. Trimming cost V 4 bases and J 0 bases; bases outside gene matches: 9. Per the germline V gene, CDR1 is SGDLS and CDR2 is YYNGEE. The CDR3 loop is CASSRRGQGATNEKLFF. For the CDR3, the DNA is TGTGCCAGCAGCCGCAGGGGCCAGGGGGCAACTAATGAAAAACTGTTTTTT.

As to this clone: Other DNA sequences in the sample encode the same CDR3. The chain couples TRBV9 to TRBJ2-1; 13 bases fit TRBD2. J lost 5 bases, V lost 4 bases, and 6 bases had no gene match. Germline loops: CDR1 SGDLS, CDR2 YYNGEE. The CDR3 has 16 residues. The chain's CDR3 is CASSPRLAGGDNEQFF. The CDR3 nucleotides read TGTGCCAGCAGCCCCCGACTAGCGGGGGGAGACAATGAGCAGTTCTTC.

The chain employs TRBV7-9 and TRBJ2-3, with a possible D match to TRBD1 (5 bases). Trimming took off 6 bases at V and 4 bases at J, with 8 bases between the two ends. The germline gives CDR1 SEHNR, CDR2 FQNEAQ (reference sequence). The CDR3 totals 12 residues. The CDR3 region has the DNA TGTGCCAGCAGTTGGGGCCCAGATACGCAGTATTTT. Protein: CASSWGPDTQYF.

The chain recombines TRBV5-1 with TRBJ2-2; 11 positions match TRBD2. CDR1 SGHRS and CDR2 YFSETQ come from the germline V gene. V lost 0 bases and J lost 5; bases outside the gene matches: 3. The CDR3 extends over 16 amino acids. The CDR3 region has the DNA TGCGCCAGCAGCTTGGTCGCTAGCGGGAGGACCGGGGAGCTGTTTTTT. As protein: CASSLVASGRTGELFF.

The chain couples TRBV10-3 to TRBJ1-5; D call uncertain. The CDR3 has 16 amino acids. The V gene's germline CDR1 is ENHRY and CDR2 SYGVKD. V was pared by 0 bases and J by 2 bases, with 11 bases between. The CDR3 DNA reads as TGTGCCATCAGTGAGTCGGCGGCAGCTCGCAATCAGCCCCAGCATTTT. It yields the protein CAISESAAARNQPQHF.

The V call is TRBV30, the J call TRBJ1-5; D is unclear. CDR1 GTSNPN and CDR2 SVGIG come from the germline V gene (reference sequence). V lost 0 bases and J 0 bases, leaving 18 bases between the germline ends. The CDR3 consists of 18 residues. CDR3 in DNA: TGTGCCTGGAGTGTCTACAAGGGAAAGCGGTATAGCAATCAGCCCCAGCATTTT. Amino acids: CAWSVYKGKRYSNQPQHF.

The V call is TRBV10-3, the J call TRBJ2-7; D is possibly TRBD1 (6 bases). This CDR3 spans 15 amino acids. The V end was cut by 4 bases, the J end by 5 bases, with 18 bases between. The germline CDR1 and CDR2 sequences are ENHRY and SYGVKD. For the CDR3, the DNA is TGTGCCATCAGTGCCCCTGACAGGTCTTCAGACGAGCAGTACTTC. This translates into CAISAPDRSSDEQYF.

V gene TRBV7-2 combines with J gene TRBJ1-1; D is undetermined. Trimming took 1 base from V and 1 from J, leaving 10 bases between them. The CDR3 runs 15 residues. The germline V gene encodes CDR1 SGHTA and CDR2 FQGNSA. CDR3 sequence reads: CASSLGYRSNTEAFF. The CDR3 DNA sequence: TGTGCCAGCAGCTTAGGGTACCGTTCGAACACTGAAGCTTTCTTT.

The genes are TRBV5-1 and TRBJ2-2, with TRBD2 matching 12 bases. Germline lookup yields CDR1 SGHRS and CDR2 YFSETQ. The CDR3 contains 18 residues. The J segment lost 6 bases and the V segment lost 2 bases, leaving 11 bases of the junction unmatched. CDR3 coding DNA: TGCGCCAGCAGCTTAAGACTAGCGGGAGCGGGGGCCGCCGGGGAGCTGTTTTTT. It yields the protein CASSLRLAGAGAAGELFF. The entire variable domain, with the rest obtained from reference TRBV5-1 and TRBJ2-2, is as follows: KAGVTQTPRYLIKTRGQQVTLSCSPISGHRSVSWYQQTPGQGLQFLFEYFSETQRNKGNFPGRFSGRQFSNSRSEMNVSTLELGDSALYLCASSLRLAGAGAAGELFFGEGSRLTVL.

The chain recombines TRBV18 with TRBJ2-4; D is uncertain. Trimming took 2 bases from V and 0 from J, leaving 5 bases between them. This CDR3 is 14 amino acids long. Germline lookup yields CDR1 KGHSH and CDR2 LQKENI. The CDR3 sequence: CASSPAPAKNIQYF. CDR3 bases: TGTGCCAGCTCACCAGCCCCAGCCAAAAACATTCAGTACTTC.

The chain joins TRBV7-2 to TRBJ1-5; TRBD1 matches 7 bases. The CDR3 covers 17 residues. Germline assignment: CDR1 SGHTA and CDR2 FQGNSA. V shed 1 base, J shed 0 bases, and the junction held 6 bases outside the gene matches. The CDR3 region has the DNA TGTGCCAGCAGCTTAGGTGGCAGGGGGTATAGCAATCAGCCCCAGCATTTT. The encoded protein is CASSLGGRGYSNQPQHF.

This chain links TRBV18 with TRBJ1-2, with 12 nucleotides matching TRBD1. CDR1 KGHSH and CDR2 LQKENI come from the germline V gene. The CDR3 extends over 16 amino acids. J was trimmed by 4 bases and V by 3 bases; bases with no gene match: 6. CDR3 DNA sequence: TGTGCCAGCTCACCCCGGGACAGGGGGCGTTCCTATGGCTACACCTTC. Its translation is CASSPRDRGRSYGYTF. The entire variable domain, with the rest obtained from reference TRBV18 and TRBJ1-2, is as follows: NAGVMQNPRHLVRRRGQEARLRCSPMKGHSHVYWYRQLPEEGLKFMVYLQKENIIDESGMPKERFSAEFPKEGPSILRIQQVVRGDSAAYFCASSPRDRGRSYGYTFGSGTRLTVV.

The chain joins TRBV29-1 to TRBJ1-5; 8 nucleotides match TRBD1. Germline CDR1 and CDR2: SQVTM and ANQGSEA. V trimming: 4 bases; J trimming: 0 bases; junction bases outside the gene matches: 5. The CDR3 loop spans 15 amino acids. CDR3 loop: CSVGAGTGSNQPQHF. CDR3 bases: TGCAGCGTTGGGGCCGGGACAGGTAGCAATCAGCCCCAGCATTTT.

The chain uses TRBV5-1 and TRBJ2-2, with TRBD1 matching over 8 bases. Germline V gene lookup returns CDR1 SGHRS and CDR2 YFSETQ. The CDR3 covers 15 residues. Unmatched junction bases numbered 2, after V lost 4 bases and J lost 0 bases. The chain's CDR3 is CASSKGQANTGELFF. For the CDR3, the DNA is TGCGCCAGCAGCAAGGGACAGGCGAACACCGGGGAGCTGTTTTTT.

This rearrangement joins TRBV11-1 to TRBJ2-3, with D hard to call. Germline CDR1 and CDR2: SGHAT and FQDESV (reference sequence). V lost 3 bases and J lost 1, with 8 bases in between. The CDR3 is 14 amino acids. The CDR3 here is CASSLSQGTDTQYF. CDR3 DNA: TGTGCCAGCAGCTTGAGTCAGGGCACAGATACGCAGTATTTT.

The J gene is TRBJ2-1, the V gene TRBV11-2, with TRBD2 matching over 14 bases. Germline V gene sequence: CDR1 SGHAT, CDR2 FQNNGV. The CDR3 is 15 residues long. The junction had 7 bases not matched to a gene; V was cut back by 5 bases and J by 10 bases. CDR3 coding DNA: TGTGCCAGCAGCCCCGGGACTAGCGGGAGTGGAGAGCAGTTCTTC. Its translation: CASSPGTSGSGEQFF.